The clone carrying this T cell receptor (beta chain) was picked up one time. Its matching antigen is unknown. The data were obtained in a study of T cell responses to AZD1222 COVID-19 vaccine. V was trimmed by 1 base and J by 4 bases, leaving 10 bases between them. From germline, CDR1 is LGHDT and CDR2 YNNKEL (reference sequence). This CDR3 contains 14 residues. The analysis combined second doses at about 4 or about 12 weeks. Study-level points and caveats: Spike-specific TCRs gained breadth and depth after people received two AZD1222 doses. A mostly white British donor set with more females was recruited, and clonal diversity was possibly underestimated. Repertoires were collected only later (after the peak T cell response had occurred).

Using immunoSEQ multiplex PCR, the repertoire was profiled, and TCRdb retains in-frame clones only, with some absent. The sample consists of about 150,000 clones, around nine tenths of them appearing once. Source: peripheral blood, taken 28 days after the second AZD1222 dose. The V and J genes are TRBV3-1 (or the pseudogene TRBV3-2) and TRBJ1-2; weak D call: TRBD1 (6 bases). The receptor was isolated from an adult who received the AZD1222 COVID-19 vaccine. CDR3 protein: CASSQGQEGYGYTF. In DNA, the CDR3 is TGTGCCAGCAGCCAAGGACAGGAGGGCTATGGCTACACCTTC.